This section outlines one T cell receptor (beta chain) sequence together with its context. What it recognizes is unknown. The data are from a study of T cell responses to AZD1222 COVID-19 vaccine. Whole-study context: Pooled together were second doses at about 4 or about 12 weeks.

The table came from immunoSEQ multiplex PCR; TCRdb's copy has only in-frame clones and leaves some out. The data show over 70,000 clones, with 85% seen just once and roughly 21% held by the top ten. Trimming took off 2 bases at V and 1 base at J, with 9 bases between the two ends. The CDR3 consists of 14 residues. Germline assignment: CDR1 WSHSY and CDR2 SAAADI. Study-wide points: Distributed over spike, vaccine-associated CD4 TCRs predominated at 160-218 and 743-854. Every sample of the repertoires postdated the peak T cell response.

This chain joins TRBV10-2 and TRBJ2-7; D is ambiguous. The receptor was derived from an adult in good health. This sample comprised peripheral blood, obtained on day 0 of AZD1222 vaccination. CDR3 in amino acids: CASSEPHFSYEQYF. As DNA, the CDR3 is TGCGCCAGCAGTGAGCCACACTTTTCCTACGAGCAGTACTTC.